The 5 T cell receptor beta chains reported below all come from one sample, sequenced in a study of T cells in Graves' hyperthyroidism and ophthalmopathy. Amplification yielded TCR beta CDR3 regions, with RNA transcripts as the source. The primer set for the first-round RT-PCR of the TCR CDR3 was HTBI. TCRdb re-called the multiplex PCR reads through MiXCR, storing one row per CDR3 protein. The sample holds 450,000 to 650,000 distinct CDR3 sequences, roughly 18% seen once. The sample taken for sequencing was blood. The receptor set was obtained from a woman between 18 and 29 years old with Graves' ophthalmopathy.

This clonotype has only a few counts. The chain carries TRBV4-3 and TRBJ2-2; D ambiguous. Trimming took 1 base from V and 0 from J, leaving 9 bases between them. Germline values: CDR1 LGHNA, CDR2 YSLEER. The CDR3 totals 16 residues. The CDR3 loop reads CASSQGRTTNTGELFF. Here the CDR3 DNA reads TGCGCCAGCAGCCAAGGGCGGACGACGAACACCGGGGAGCTGTTTTTT.

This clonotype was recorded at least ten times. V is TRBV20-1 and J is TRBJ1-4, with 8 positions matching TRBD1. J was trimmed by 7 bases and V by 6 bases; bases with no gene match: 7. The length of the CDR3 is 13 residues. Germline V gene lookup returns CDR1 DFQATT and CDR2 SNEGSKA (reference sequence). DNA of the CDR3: TGCAGTGCCCAATTGACAGGGGTTGAAAAACTGTTTTTT. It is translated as CSAQLTGVEKLFF.

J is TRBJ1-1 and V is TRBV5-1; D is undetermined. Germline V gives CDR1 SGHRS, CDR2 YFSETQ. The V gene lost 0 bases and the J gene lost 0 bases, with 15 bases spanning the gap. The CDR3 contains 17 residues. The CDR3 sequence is CASSLAPPQLMNTEAFF. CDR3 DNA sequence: TGCGCCAGCAGCTTGGCCCCCCCACAACTCATGAACACTGAAGCTTTCTTT.

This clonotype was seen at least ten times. CDR3 region: CASSSGQGGKGEQYF. DNA for the CDR3: TGTGCCAGCAGCAGCGGACAGGGAGGTAAAGGCGAGCAGTACTTC. The chain carries TRBV12-3 or TRBV12-4 and TRBJ2-7, with 8 bases matching TRBD1. The CDR3 consists of 15 residues. V lost 6 bases to trimming and J lost 6 bases; unmatched junction nucleotides: 13.

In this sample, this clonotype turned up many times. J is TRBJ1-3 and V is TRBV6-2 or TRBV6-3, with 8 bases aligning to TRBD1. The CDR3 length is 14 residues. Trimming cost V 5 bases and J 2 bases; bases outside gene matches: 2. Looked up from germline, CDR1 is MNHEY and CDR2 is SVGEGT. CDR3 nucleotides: TGTGCCAGCAGTCCGACAGGGGCTGGAAACACCATATATTTT. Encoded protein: CASSPTGAGNTIYF.